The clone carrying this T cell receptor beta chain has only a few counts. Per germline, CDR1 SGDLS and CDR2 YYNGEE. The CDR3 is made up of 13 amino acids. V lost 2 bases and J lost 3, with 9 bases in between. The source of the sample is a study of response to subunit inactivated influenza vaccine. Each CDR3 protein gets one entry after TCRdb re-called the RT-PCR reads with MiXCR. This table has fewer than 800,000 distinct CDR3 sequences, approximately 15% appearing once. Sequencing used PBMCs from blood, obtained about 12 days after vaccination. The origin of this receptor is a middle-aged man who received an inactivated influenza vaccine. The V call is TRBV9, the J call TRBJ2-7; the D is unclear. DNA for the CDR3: TGTGCCAGCAGCGTTAGCTCAGACTACGAGCAGTACTTC. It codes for CASSVSSDYEQYF.